The T cell receptor beta chain described here comes from a study of blood T cell repertoires in COVID-19. For the study at large: The cDNA or gDNA used as material had been derived from T cells, B-cell-depleted T cells, or PBMCs.

Authors' methods: Cell counts per sample came from amplifying reference gene primers. Data came from immunoSEQ multiplex PCR; TCRdb stores just in-frame clones and leaves some out. V and J calls and clone size come straight from that table; D and trimming were deduced from the DNA. The sample lists about 160,000 clones, about 90% seen once, with approximately 3% in the top ten. The specimen sequenced was peripheral blood. The sequence came from a man aged 55-75 years with acute or convalescent COVID-19.

The CDR3 spells CATSRERGWGYTF. The CDR3 DNA sequence: TGTGCCACCAGCAGAGAGCGCGGATGGGGCTACACCTTC. The chain combines TRBV15 with TRBJ1-2; D call uncertain. The germline CDR1 and CDR2 sequences are LNHNV and YYDKDF (reference sequence). The CDR3 is 13 amino acids. Trimming took 0 bases from V and 8 from J, leaving 10 bases between them.